Presented here are 6 T cell receptor beta chains from one specimen sequenced in a study of T cells in Graves' hyperthyroidism and ophthalmopathy. Amplified TCR beta CDR3 regions came from RNA transcripts. A first-round RT-PCR of the TCR CDR3 used the HTBI primer set. TCRdb re-analysed the multiplex PCR reads in MiXCR, keeping a single row per CDR3 protein. The sample has hundreds of thousands of distinct CDR3 sequences, around a sixth seen once. The sample was blood. The receptor set was obtained from a woman between 45 and 65 years old with Graves' hyperthyroidism that later progressed to Graves' ophthalmopathy.

This clonotype was found many times. J is TRBJ2-7 and V is TRBV7-2; D is undetermined. CDR1 is SGHTA, CDR2 FQGNSA, per germline. Trimming took off 4 bases at V and 2 bases at J, with 15 bases between the two ends. The CDR3 sequence is 15 residues long. The CDR3 loop reads CASSSDLTAAYEQYF. CDR3 sequence (DNA): TGTGCCAGCAGCTCTGACCTTACCGCCGCCTACGAGCAGTACTTC.

The sample holds many counts of this clonotype. The V gene is TRBV20-1, the J gene TRBJ1-5; the D is unclear. The CDR3 has 14 amino acids. Germline lookup yields CDR1 DFQATT and CDR2 SNEGSKA (reference sequence). V was shortened by 3 bases and J by 3 bases, with 12 bases between the two germline ends. In DNA form, the CDR3 reads TGCAGTGCTAGTTCCGATTTCGTCAATCAGCCCCAGCATTTT. Translation: CSASSDFVNQPQHF.

The sample holds many counts of this clonotype. The chain carries TRBV3-1 and TRBJ1-1; D remains unclear. CDR1 and CDR2 (germline): LGHDT, YNNKEL (reference sequence). The CDR3 runs to 13 residues. V lost 3 bases, J lost 5 bases, and 10 bases lay in between. CDR3: CASSHGDGTEAFF. The CDR3 DNA is TGTGCCAGCAGCCATGGGGATGGGACTGAAGCTTTCTTT.

This clonotype occurred many times. J is TRBJ1-1 and V is TRBV29-1; 12 bases line up with TRBD1. J gave up 4 bases and V 3 bases, and 6 bases lay outside the gene matches. CDR1 and CDR2 (germline): SQVTM, ANQGSEA. The CDR3 has 15 residues. The CDR3 region is CSVDGTGGWRTEAFF. CDR3 bases: TGCAGCGTTGACGGGACAGGGGGCTGGCGCACTGAAGCTTTCTTT.

In its sample, this clonotype was seen a few times. This chain joins TRBV7-3 and TRBJ2-5, with 9 bases matching TRBD1. The V segment lost 1 base and the J segment 5 bases; nucleotides outside the gene matches: 11. The germline V gene has CDR1 SGHTA and CDR2 FQGTGA. The CDR3 is 17 residues long. CDR3 sequence (DNA): TGTGCCAGCAGCTTAAATTCCGGGACAGGGAAGGGGGAGACCCAGTACTTC. Its protein is CASSLNSGTGKGETQYF.

This clonotype showed up just a few times. This chain connects TRBV6-2 or TRBV6-3 to TRBJ2-7, with D tentatively TRBD1 or TRBD2 (5 bases each). Germline V lookup: CDR1 MNHEY, CDR2 SVGEGT. The V gene lost 6 bases and the J gene lost 0 bases, with 18 bases spanning the gap. This CDR3 region has 16 residues. The CDR3 spells CASSTERGDISYEQYF. CDR3 nucleotides: TGTGCCAGCAGCACCGAGAGGGGCGATATCTCCTACGAGCAGTACTTC.